This T cell receptor (beta chain) was profiled in a study of technical replicates of blood from a few donors. V gave up 5 bases and J gave up 8 bases; unmatched junction bases: 12. The CDR3 is 16 residues long. Germline assignment: CDR1 LNHNV and CDR2 YYDKDF (reference sequence). The method was immunoSEQ multiplex PCR; TCRdb's version includes in-frame clones alone and lacks a portion of them. The sample consists of about 66,000 clones, 88% of them appearing once. The chain employs TRBV15 and TRBJ1-6; 7 nucleotides agree with TRBD1. The sequenced material came from PBMCs. This clonotype was obtained from a human donor in good health. Some clones in this sample may be carry-over from other donors' samples. The CDR3 nucleotides are TGTGCCACCAGCGGCCTCGGAGGGGGCGCATATTCACCCCTCCACTTT. This codes for CATSGLGGGAYSPLHF.